Below, one TCR beta chain is given with its context. As yet, its antigen is unknown. Produced via immunoSEQ multiplex PCR; TCRdb's table is partial and in-frame only. The sample lists more than 20,000 clones, 77% seen once, with roughly 18% in the top ten. Before the COVID-19 pandemic, during about 2011-2019, CD4+ T cells were taken from unexposed donors. Isolation of CD4+ T cells took place after around 11 days in culture. Cells permitting, SARS-CoV-2 S/N and four cold-coronavirus spikes were tested on unexposed-donor CD4+ T cells. Approximately 2 million PBMCs per well were cultured with roughly 10 IU/ml IL-2. This specimen belongs to a study of CD4 T cells in relation to SARS-CoV-2 and coronaviruses. Background on the study: After 10 days of antigen culture, PBMC TCR beta CDR3s were sequenced.

The CDR3 is 16 amino acids. V was pared by 0 bases and J by 2 bases, with 12 bases between. Germline CDR1 is KGHSH and CDR2 is LQKENI. Sequencing was carried out using CD4+ T cells from PBMCs, cultured in vitro. The chain couples TRBV18 to TRBJ2-3; D gene ambiguous. This TCR was recovered from a human donor in good health. CDR3 loop: CASSPPYPNITDTQYF. DNA of the CDR3: TGTGCCAGCTCACCACCTTATCCGAATATCACAGATACGCAGTATTTT.